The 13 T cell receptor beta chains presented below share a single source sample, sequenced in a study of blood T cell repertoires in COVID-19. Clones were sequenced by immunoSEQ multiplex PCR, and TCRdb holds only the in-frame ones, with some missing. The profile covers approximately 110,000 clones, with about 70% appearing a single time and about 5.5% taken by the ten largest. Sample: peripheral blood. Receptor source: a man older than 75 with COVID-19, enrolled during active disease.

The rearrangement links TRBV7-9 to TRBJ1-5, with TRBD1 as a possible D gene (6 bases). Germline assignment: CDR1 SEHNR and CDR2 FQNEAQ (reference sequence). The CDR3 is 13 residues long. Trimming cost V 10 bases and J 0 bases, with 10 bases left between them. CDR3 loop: CATGDYSNQPQHF. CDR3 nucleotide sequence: TGTGCCACAGGGGATTATAGCAATCAGCCCCAGCATTTT.

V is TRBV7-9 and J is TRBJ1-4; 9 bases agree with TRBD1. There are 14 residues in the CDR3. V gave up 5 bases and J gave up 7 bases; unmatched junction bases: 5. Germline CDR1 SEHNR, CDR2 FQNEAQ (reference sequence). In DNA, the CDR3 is TGTGCCAGCAGCAAGGGACAGGGTAGTGAAAAACTGTTTTTT. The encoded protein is CASSKGQGSEKLFF. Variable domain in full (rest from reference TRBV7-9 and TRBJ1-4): DTGVSQNPRHKITKRGQNVTFRCDPISEHNRLYWYRQTLGQGPEFLTYFQNEAQLEKSRLLSDRFSAERPKGSFSTLEIQRTEQGDSAMYLCASSKGQGSEKLFFGSGTQLSVL.

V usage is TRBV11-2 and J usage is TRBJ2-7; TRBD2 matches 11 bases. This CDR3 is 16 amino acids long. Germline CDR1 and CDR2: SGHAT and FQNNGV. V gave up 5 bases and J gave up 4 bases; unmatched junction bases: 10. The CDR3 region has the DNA TGTGCCAGCAGCATAAGGGGGGGGACTAGCGGATACGAGCAGTACTTC. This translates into CASSIRGGTSGYEQYF.

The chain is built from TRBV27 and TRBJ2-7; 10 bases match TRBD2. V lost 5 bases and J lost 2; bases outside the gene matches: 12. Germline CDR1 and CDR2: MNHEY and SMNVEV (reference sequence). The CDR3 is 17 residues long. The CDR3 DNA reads TGTGCCAGCAGTCTCGGACTAGCGGTTGCGGGGACCTACGAGCAGTACTTC. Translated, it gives CASSLGLAVAGTYEQYF.

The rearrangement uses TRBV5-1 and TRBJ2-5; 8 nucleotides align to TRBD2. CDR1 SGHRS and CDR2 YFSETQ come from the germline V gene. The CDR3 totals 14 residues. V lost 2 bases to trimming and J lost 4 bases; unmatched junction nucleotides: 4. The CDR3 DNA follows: TGCGCCAGCAGCTTCCAAGCGGGAGTAGAGACCCAGTACTTC. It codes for CASSFQAGVETQYF.

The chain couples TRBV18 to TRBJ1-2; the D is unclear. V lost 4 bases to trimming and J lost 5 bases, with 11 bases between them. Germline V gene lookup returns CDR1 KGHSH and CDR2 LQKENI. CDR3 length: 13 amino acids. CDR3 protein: CASSQERAYGYTF. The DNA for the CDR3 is TGTGCCAGCTCACAAGAACGAGCTTATGGCTACACCTTC.

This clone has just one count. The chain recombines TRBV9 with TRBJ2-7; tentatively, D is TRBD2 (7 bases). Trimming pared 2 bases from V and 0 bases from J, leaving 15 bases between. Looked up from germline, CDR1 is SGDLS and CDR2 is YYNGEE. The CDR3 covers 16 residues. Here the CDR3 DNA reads TGTGCCAGCAGCGTGGGGGGGGCGGGAAGCTCCTACGAGCAGTACTTC. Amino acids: CASSVGGAGSSYEQYF.

The chain's CDR3 is CASAGLLNTEAFF. The CDR3 DNA is TGTGCCAGCGCAGGGCTCCTGAACACTGAAGCTTTCTTT. The chain couples TRBV2 to TRBJ1-1, with D possibly TRBD1 on 5 matching bases. The germline V gene encodes CDR1 SNHLY and CDR2 FYNNEI. This CDR3 region has 13 residues. Deletions cut 8 bases from V and 0 bases from J, with 10 bases between.

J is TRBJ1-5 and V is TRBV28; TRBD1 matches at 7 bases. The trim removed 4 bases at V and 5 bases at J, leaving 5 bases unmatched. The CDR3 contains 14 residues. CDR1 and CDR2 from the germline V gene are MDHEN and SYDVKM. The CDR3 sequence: CASSSWTGDQPQHF. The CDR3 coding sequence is TGTGCCAGCAGTTCATGGACAGGAGATCAGCCCCAGCATTTT.

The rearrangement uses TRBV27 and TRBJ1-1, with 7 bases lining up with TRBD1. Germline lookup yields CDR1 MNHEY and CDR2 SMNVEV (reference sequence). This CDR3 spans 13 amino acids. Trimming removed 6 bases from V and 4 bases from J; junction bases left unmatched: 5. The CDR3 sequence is CASRAGQSTEAFF. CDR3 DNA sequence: TGTGCCAGCAGGGCGGGACAGAGCACTGAAGCTTTCTTT.

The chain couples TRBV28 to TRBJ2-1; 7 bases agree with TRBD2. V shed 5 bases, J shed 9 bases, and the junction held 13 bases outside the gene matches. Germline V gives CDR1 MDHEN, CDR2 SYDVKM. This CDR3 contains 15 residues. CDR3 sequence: CASSTQQRGGVEQFF. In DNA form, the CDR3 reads TGTGCCAGCAGTACTCAGCAACGGGGAGGGGTTGAGCAGTTCTTC. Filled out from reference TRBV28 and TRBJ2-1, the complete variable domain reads DVKVTQSSRYLVKRTGEKVFLECVQDMDHENMFWYRQDPGLGLRLIYFSYDVKMKEKGDIPEGYSVSREKKERFSLILESASTNQTSMYLCASSTQQRGGVEQFFGPGTRLTVL.

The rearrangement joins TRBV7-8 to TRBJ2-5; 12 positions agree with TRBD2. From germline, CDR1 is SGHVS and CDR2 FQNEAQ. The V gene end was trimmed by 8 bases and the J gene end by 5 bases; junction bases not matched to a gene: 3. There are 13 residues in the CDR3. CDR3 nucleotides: TGTGCCAGCCGGACTAGCGGGATTGAGACCCAGTACTTC. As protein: CASRTSGIETQYF.

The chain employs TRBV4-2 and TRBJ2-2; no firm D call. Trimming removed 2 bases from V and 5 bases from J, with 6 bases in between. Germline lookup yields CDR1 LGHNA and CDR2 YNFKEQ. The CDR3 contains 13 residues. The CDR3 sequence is CASSQFKTGELFF. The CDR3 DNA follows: TGTGCCAGCAGCCAATTTAAAACCGGGGAGCTGTTTTTT.